This TCR beta chain was identified in a study of early T cells in non-severe SARS-CoV-2 infection (dated by TCRdb to the early 2020s). In the study overall: Because TCR sequencing was done on bulk RNA from unsorted whole blood, the alpha and beta chains could not be paired. What the research found in general, with its limitations: VDJdb matching was skewed toward anti-spike CD8 responses and likely underestimated virus-specific expansions by missing private and CD4 specificities.

The method was 5' RACE. Sequencer: NextSeq 500. The TCR library protocol attached unique molecular identifiers to individual cDNA molecules to correct for sequencing error and PCR bias. Both TCR alpha and beta chains were sequenced, and tight co-correlation was observed between alpha and beta sequence abundances in each sample. For the original study's pipeline: Decombinator V4 was used to annotate TCR sequences for V gene, J gene and CDR3. Expanded TCRs were defined as changing significantly between any two time points under a Poisson model with p below 0.0001. TCR abundances were normalised to the total number of TCRs sequenced per sample and expressed as counts per million. MAIT TCRs were defined by TRAV1-2 paired with TRAJ12, TRAJ20 or TRAJ33, and iNKT TCRs by TRAV10 paired with TRAJ18. VDJdb, accessed 1 November 2021, was searched for CMV, EBV and SARS-CoV-2 annotated TCRs, with TCRs annotated for multiple antigens excluded. Using fastp trimming at Q25 and MiXCR clonotype assembly, TCRdb reanalyzed the public sequencing data and kept in-frame beta chains. CDR3 protein duplicates are merged, each entry listing the most common genes and DNA. The V and J calls reflect TCRdb's pipeline rather than the authors' work. Within this sample are some 64,000 distinct CDR3 sequences, with around 14% of them counted one time only. The top ten constitute 7.5% to 9% of the sample.

The study was a case-control design nested within a healthcare worker cohort in London, UK, with weekly nasopharyngeal swab PCR tests and blood sampling. Healthcare workers were recruited between 23 and 31 March 2020, during the week of the UK lockdown, and were followed weekly for up to 16 weeks. Reading from cysteine to phenylalanine, the CDR3 counts 18 amino acids. Only the CDR3 portion is preserved as DNA: 54 bases, with reading frame beginning at the first base. Comments on this clonotype: The antigen it recognizes is unknown. Base qualities are not recorded, but no much larger clone differs from it by a single base.

The source is an adult who was a healthcare worker with PCR-confirmed SARS-CoV-2 infection or an uninfected control (not recorded which). Input material: whole blood. This chain joins TRBV21-1 to TRBJ1-4. TRBV21-1 is a pseudogene. CDR3 reads: CASRPAIFPPATNEKLFF. In nucleotide form, the sequence is TGTGCCAGCAGACCCGCTATTTTCCCCCCTGCAACTAATGAAAAACTGTTTTTT.